The source of this T cell receptor (beta chain) is a study of T cells in tumors after PD-1 blockade. Across the study: Prior checkpoint blockade, systemic immunosuppressant use, or anti-cancer therapy within 4 weeks excluded patients. Patients received pembrolizumab 200 mg every 3 weeks or cemiplimab 350 mg every 2 weeks. Some patients also took daily vismodegib 150 mg during anti-PD-1 treatment. Peripheral blood samples averaged about 33,000 unique clonotypes and about 110,000 templates.

This clone was detected once. Produced via immunoSEQ multiplex PCR; TCRdb's table is partial and in-frame only. This sample carries approximately 63,000 clones, approximately 79% of them seen once, and the ten largest clones take 4% to 5%. Sequences were derived from PBMCs, sampled after anti-PD-1 treatment. The receptor comes from a human donor with basal cell carcinoma.

CDR3 protein: CASTKTLSYNSPLHF. The CDR3 DNA reads as TGTGCCAGCACTAAGACACTCTCCTATAATTCACCCCTCCACTTT. The rearrangement uses TRBV6-5 and TRBJ1-6, with D uncertain. V was shortened by 7 bases and J by 0 bases, with 10 bases between the two germline ends. The CDR3 extends over 15 amino acids. CDR1 MNHEY and CDR2 SVGAGI come from the germline V gene.